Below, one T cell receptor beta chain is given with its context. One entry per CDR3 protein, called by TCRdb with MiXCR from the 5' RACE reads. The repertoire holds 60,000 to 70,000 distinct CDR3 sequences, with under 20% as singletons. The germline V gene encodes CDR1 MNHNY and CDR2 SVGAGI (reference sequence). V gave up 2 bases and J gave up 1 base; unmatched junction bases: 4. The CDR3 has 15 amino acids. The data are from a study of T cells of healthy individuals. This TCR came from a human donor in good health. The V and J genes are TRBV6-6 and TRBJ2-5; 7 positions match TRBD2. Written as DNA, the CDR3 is TGTGCCAGCAGTTACATGGCGGGAGCCCAAGAGACCCAGTACTTC. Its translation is CASSYMAGAQETQYF.